One and the same sample provided the 16 T cell receptor beta chains below, sequenced in a study of glioma-infiltrating T cells after dendritic cell vaccination. TCRdb's table, derived via immunoSEQ multiplex PCR, lists solely in-frame clones and lacks some. The profile covers roughly 70,000 clones, with approximately 80% appearing a single time and 2% to 2.5% taken by the ten largest. Sequences were derived from blood, sampled before dendritic cell vaccination. These receptors originate from a human donor with glioblastoma.

The chain joins TRBV6-5 to TRBJ2-7; perhaps TRBD1 as D (5 bases). Trimming removed 10 bases from V and 1 base from J, with 17 bases in between. The CDR3 is 14 amino acids. Germline V gene sequence: CDR1 MNHEY, CDR2 SVGAGI. CDR3 protein: CATRGQGSSYEQYF. The CDR3 bases are TGTGCCACGCGTGGGCAGGGCAGTTCCTACGAGCAGTACTTC.

The chain links TRBV14 to TRBJ2-4, with 7 bases identical to TRBD2. CDR1 and CDR2 (germline): SGHDN, FVKESK. This CDR3 comprises 18 residues. After removal of 8 bases from V and 0 bases from J, the junction contained 16 bases not matched to a gene. The CDR3: CASFRDYTSLEAKNIQYF. In DNA form, the CDR3 reads TGTGCCAGCTTCAGGGACTACACCTCCCTTGAAGCCAAAAACATTCAGTACTTC.

This chain uses TRBV14 with TRBJ1-5, with D possibly TRBD1 on 6 matching bases. Germline CDR1 reads SGHDN; CDR2 reads FVKESK. V was clipped by 3 bases and J by 3 bases, with 9 bases between them. This CDR3 is 14 amino acids long. CDR3 in DNA: TGTGCCAGCAGCCAGAGGGGGTTCAATCAGCCCCAGCATTTT. It translates to CASSQRGFNQPQHF. Full variable domain (missing parts from reference TRBV14 and TRBJ1-5): EAGVTQFPSHSVIEKGQTVTLRCDPISGHDNLYWYRRVMGKEIKFLLHFVKESKQDESGMPNNRFLAERTGGTYSTLKVQPAELEDSGVYFCASSQRGFNQPQHFGDGTRLSIL.

V gene TRBV11-2 combines with J gene TRBJ2-5; D ambiguous. Trimming shortened V by 5 bases and J by 2 bases, and 15 bases separated the two germline ends. Germline CDR1 and CDR2: SGHAT and FQNNGV. The CDR3 is 15 residues long. Here the CDR3 DNA reads TGTGCCAGCAGCGAGGCCTTAGCTATACAAGAGACCCAGTACTTC. Protein sequence: CASSEALAIQETQYF.

This chain joins TRBV7-2 and TRBJ2-2; 11 nucleotides match TRBD2. Trimming took 1 base from V and 7 from J; bases not matched to a gene: 8. The length of the CDR3 is 17 residues. Germline CDR1 SGHTA, CDR2 FQGNSA. This chain's CDR3 is CASSLVPSGGLNGELFF. The DNA for the CDR3 is TGTGCCAGCAGCTTAGTTCCTAGCGGGGGGCTGAACGGGGAGCTGTTTTTT.

This rearrangement joins TRBV18 to TRBJ2-7, with TRBD1 matching 10 bases. The V segment lost 3 bases and the J segment 3 bases; nucleotides outside the gene matches: 2. CDR1 and CDR2 (germline): KGHSH, LQKENI. CDR3 length: 14 residues. CDR3 coding DNA: TGTGCCAGCTCACCGCGGACAGGGGGCTACGAGCAGTACGTC. Its translation: CASSPRTGGYEQYV.

The chain is built from TRBV7-9 and TRBJ2-1; TRBD1 might be the D (7 bases). Germline values: CDR1 SEHNR, CDR2 FQNEAQ (reference sequence). Trimming took off 6 bases at V and 9 bases at J, with 18 bases between the two ends. The CDR3 spans 14 residues. DNA for the CDR3: TGTGCCAGCAGTCGCGGACAGGAGGGCAGTGAGCAGTTCTTC. It encodes CASSRGQEGSEQFF. Filled out from reference TRBV7-9 and TRBJ2-1, the complete variable domain reads DTGVSQNPRHKITKRGQNVTFRCDPISEHNRLYWYRQTLGQGPEFLTYFQNEAQLEKSRLLSDRFSAERPKGSFSTLEIQRTEQGDSAMYLCASSRGQEGSEQFFGPGTRLTVL.

CDR3 sequence: CASSEQGYNEQFF. CDR3 nucleotides: TGTGCCAGCAGTGAACAGGGATACAATGAGCAGTTCTTC. This chain links TRBV6-1 with TRBJ2-1, with a weak D call TRBD1 (5 bases). V shed 2 bases and J shed 4 bases, with 6 bases lying between them. Germline CDR1 MNHNS, CDR2 SASEGT. The CDR3 covers 13 residues.

The CDR3 nucleotides are TGTGCCAGCATTTCAGGGGCCCCTGGGAACACTGAAGCTTTCTTT. The encoded protein is CASISGAPGNTEAFF. The genes are TRBV2 and TRBJ1-1; tentatively, D is TRBD1 (6 bases). Germline loops: CDR1 SNHLY, CDR2 FYNNEI. The V gene lost 7 bases and the J gene lost 1 base, with 16 bases spanning the gap. The CDR3 runs 15 residues.

This chain connects TRBV7-9 to TRBJ1-2, with D possibly matching TRBD1 (5 bases). Germline V gives CDR1 SEHNR, CDR2 FQNEAQ (reference sequence). V dropped 5 bases and J dropped 4 bases, with 17 bases sitting between them. This CDR3 spans 15 amino acids. This chain's CDR3 is CASSLLGLTRYGYTF. DNA for the CDR3: TGTGCCAGCAGCCTACTGGGACTGACACGCTATGGCTACACCTTC. The whole variable domain, filled in from reference TRBV7-9 and TRBJ1-2, reads DTGVSQNPRHKITKRGQNVTFRCDPISEHNRLYWYRQTLGQGPEFLTYFQNEAQLEKSRLLSDRFSAERPKGSFSTLEIQRTEQGDSAMYLCASSLLGLTRYGYTFGSGTRLTVV.

This clone was picked up a small number of times. The rearrangement uses TRBV6-1 and TRBJ2-7, with D perhaps matching TRBD1 (5 bases). This CDR3 comprises 16 residues. V lost 1 base and J lost 4, with 17 bases in between. CDR1 and CDR2 (germline): MNHNS, SASEGT. The CDR3 DNA sequence: TGTGCCAGCAGTGAAGAATCTAGGACACTCCTTTACGAGCAGTACTTC. Its protein is CASSEESRTLLYEQYF.

The chain couples TRBV27 to TRBJ2-7; D ambiguous. V was cut by 3 bases and J by 3 bases, with 12 bases left in between. From germline, CDR1 is MNHEY and CDR2 SMNVEV (reference sequence). CDR3 size: 14 residues. CDR3 loop: CASSFDRSNYEQYF. For the CDR3, the DNA is TGTGCCAGCAGTTTCGATAGGAGCAACTACGAGCAGTACTTC.

This chain uses TRBV19 with TRBJ1-5; D may be TRBD1 (5 bases). CDR1 is LNHDA, CDR2 SQIVND, per germline (reference sequence). The V end lost 5 bases, the J end lost 5 bases, and 16 bases lay between the germline ends. CDR3 length: 15 residues. The CDR3 bases are TGTGCCAGTAGTGATTTGGCAGGGTCCGATCAGCCCCAGCATTTT. Amino acid sequence: CASSDLAGSDQPQHF.

The chain employs TRBV6-1 and TRBJ1-1; no firm D call. V shed 2 bases and J shed 6 bases, with 13 bases lying between them. CDR1 MNHNS and CDR2 SASEGT come from the germline V gene. The CDR3 length is 14 residues. The CDR3, as DNA: TGTGCCAGCAGTGAAACTTGGGGAGGCGCTGAAGCTTTCTTT. Its translation: CASSETWGGAEAFF.

The genes are TRBV10-1 and TRBJ1-2; 12 bases agree with TRBD1. Germline trimming cut 4 bases from V and 4 bases from J; bases unmatched to any gene: 10. The length of the CDR3 is 17 residues. The germline CDR1 and CDR2 sequences are WNHNN and SYGVQD (reference sequence). CDR3 protein: CASSGRDRGLYCYGYTF. The CDR3 DNA is TGCGCCAGCAGTGGGCGGGACAGGGGGCTGTATTGCTATGGCTACACCTTC.

The chain is built from TRBV6-6 and TRBJ1-1; D unclear. From germline, CDR1 is MNHNY and CDR2 SVGAGI (reference sequence). The CDR3 has 14 residues. V was pared by 2 bases and J by 5 bases, with 12 bases between. CDR3 sequence (DNA): TGTGCCAGCAGTTACAAGGCAGGAGGGACTGAAGCTTTCTTT. Its translation: CASSYKAGGTEAFF.